This record looks at one T cell receptor (beta chain) sequence and its context. PCR amplification relied on 60 Vbeta primers (plus 13 Jbeta primers). The protocol was immunoSEQ multiplex PCR, while the TCRdb copy is restricted to in-frame clones and leaves out a portion. The sample carries around 140,000 clones, 78% recorded once. These data are taken from a study of cytomegalovirus exposure and HLA in healthy donors. For the study at large: Ancestry clustering placed roughly four fifths of 300 to 400 genotyped donors in the Caucasian-associated cluster.

J lost 5 bases, V lost 2 bases, and 0 bases had no gene match. The CDR3 sequence is 13 residues long. CDR1 is SGHVS and CDR2 is FNYEAQ in the germline V gene. Source material: PBMCs. The J gene is TRBJ1-5, the V gene TRBV7-6; 7 bases match TRBD1. The sequence was collected from a female donor in good health and CMV-seronegative. The DNA of the CDR3 is TGTGCCAGCAGCTTAACAGGGGATCAGCCCCAGCATTTT. This sequence encodes CASSLTGDQPQHF.